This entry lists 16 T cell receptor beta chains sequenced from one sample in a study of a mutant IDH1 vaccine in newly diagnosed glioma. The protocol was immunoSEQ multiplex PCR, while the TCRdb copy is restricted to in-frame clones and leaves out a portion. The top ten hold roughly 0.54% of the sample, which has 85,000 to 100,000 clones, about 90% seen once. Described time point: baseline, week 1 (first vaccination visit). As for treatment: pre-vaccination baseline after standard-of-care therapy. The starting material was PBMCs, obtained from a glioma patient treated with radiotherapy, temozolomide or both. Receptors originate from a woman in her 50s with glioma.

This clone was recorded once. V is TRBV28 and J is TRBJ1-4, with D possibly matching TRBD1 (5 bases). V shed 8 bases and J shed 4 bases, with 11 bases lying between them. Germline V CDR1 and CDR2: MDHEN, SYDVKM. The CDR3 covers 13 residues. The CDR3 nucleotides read TGTGCCAGCTTGGGGCAGAATAATGAAAAACTGTTTTTT. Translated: CASLGQNNEKLFF.

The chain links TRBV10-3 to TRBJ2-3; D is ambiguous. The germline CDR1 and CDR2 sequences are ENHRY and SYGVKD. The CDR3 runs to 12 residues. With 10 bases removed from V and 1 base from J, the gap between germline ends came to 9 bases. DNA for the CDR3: TGTGCCACCAAGTTTGGCACAGATACGCAGTATTTT. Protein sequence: CATKFGTDTQYF.

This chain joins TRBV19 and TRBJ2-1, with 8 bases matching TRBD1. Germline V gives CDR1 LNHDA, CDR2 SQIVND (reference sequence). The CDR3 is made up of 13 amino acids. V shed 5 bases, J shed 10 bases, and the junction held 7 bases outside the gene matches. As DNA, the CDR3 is TGTGCCAGTAGTTCCGACAGGGGACACGAGCAGTTCTTC. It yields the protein CASSSDRGHEQFF.

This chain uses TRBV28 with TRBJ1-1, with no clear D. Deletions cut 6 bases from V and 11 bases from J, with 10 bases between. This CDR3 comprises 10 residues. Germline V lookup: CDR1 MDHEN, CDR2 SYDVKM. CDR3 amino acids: CASSKGAAFF. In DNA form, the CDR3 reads TGTGCCAGCAGCAAGGGAGCCGCTTTCTTT.

The CDR3 DNA reads TGTGCCGGGTCCCGGGACAGGGTTGAGACCCAGTACTTC. Protein: CAGSRDRVETQYF. The chain couples TRBV2 to TRBJ2-5, with 9 positions matching TRBD1. CDR1 is SNHLY, CDR2 FYNNEI, per germline. This CDR3 region has 13 residues. V lost 11 bases and J lost 5; bases outside the gene matches: 9.

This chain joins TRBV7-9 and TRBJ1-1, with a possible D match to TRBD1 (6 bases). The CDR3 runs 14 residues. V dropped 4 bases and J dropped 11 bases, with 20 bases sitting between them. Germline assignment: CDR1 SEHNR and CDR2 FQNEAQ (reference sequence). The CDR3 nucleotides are TGTGCCAGCAGCTCTGACAGGTCAGGATTTTTGGCTTTCTTT. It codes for CASSSDRSGFLAFF.

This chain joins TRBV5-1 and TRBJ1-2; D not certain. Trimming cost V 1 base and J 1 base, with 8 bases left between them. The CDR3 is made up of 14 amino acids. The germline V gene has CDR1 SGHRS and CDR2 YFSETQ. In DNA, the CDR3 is TGCGCCAGCAGCTTGAGGACGGATAACTATGGCTACACCTTC. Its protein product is CASSLRTDNYGYTF.

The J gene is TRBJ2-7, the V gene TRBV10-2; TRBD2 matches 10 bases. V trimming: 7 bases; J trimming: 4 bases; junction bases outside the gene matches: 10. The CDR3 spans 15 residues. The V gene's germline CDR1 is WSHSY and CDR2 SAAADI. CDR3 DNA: TGCGCCAGCATCTCCCCGAGGACTAGCGGTTACGAGCAGTACTTC. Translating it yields CASISPRTSGYEQYF.

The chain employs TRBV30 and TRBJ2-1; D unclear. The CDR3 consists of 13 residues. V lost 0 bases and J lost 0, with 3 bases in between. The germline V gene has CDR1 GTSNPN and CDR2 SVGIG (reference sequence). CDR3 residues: CAWSVDSYNEQFF. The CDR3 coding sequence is TGTGCCTGGAGTGTAGACTCCTACAATGAGCAGTTCTTC.

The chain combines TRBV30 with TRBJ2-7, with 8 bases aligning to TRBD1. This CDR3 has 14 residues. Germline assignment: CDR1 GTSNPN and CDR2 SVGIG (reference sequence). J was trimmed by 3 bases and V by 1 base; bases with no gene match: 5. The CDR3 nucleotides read TGTGCCTGGAGTGGGACAGGGTCGGGCTACGAGCAGTACTTC. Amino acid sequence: CAWSGTGSGYEQYF. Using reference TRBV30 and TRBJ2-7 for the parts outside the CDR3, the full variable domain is SQTIHQWPATLVQPVGSPLSLECTVEGTSNPNLYWYRQAAGRGLQLLFYSVGIGQISSEVPQNLSASRPQDRQFILSSKKLLLSDSGFYLCAWSGTGSGYEQYFGPGTRLTVT.

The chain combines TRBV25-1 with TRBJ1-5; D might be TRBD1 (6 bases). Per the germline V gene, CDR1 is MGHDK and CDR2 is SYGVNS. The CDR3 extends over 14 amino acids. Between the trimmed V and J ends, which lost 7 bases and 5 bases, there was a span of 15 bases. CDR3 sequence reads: CASTPPGADQPQHF. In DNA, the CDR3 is TGTGCCAGCACCCCCCCGGGGGCTGATCAGCCCCAGCATTTT.

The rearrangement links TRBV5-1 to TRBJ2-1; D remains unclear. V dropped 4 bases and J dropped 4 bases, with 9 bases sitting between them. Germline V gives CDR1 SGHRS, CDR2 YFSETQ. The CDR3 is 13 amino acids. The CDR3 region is CASSLDEYNEQFF. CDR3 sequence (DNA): TGCGCCAGCAGCCTGGACGAGTACAATGAGCAGTTCTTC.

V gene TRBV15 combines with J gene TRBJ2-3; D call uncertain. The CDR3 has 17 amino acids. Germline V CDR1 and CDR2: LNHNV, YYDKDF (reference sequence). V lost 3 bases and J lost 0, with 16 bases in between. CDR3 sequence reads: CATSSFPRKTSTDTQYF. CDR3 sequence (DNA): TGTGCCACCAGCAGCTTTCCCCGAAAAACTAGCACAGATACGCAGTATTTT.

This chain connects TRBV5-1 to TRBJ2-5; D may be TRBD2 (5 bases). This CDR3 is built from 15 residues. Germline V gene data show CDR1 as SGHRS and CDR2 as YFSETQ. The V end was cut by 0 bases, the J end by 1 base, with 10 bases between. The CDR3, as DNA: TGCGCCAGCAGCTTGGCCCTAGCACCCCAAGAGACCCAGTACTTC. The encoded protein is CASSLALAPQETQYF.

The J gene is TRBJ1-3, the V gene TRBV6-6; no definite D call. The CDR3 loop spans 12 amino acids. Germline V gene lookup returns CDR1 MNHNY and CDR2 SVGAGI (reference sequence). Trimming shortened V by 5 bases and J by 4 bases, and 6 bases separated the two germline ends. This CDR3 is CASSKQGNTIYF. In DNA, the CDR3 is TGTGCCAGCAGTAAACAGGGAAACACCATATATTTT.

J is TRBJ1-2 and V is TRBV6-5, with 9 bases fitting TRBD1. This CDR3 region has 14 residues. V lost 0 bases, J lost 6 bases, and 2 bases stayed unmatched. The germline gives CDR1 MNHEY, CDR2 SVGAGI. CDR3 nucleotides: TGTGCCAGCAGTTACTCGACAGGGGGTAATGGCTACACCTTC. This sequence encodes CASSYSTGGNGYTF.